Below, 16 T cell receptor beta chains from the same sample are listed, as sequenced in a study of T cells in Graves' hyperthyroidism and ophthalmopathy. Using RNA transcripts as the source, TCR beta CDR3 regions were amplified. A set of HTBI primers served as the primers for a first-round RT-PCR of the TCR CDR3. TCRdb reprocessed the multiplex PCR reads with MiXCR, giving one entry per CDR3 protein. The sample holds hundreds of thousands of distinct CDR3 sequences; around 15% are singletons and the top ten take less than 4.5%. The source material was blood. These receptor sequences come from a woman aged 30 to 39 with Graves' hyperthyroidism.

This sequence joins TRBV3-1 and TRBJ1-1; possibly TRBD1 for D (6 bases). Germline CDR1 reads LGHDT; CDR2 reads YNNKEL (reference sequence). Trimming pared 3 bases from V and 1 base from J, leaving 9 bases between. This CDR3 spans 14 amino acids. The CDR3 sequence: CASSQGTTNTEAFF. The DNA for the CDR3 is TGTGCCAGCAGCCAGGGGACAACGAACACTGAAGCTTTCTTT.

The table lists this clonotype with a few counts. This sequence joins TRBV12-3 or TRBV12-4 and TRBJ1-2, with D unclear. V lost 6 bases to trimming and J lost 8 bases, with 16 bases between them. The length of the CDR3 is 13 residues. The CDR3 DNA follows: TGTGCCAGCAGATCAGTAGGACGATCGGGCTACACCTTC. It codes for CASRSVGRSGYTF.

CDR3 nucleotides: TGTGCCAGCAGCTTGAGACAGCTCAATGAGCAGTTCTTC. Encoded protein: CASSLRQLNEQFF. The chain combines TRBV5-5 with TRBJ2-1; possible D gene TRBD1, 5 bases. Germline CDR1 reads SGHKS; CDR2 reads YYEKEE (reference sequence). This CDR3 contains 13 residues. The V end lost 1 base, the J end lost 6 bases, and 8 bases lay between the germline ends. The full variable domain, completed using reference TRBV5-5 and TRBJ2-1, is DAGVTQSPTHLIKTRGQQVTLRCSPISGHKSVSWYQQVLGQGPQFIFQYYEKEERGRGNFPDRFSARQFPNYSSELNVNALLLGDSALYLCASSLRQLNEQFFGPGTRLTVL.

This clonotype was observed many times. The chain links TRBV12-3 or TRBV12-4 to TRBJ1-2; maybe TRBD1 (5 bases). With 5 bases removed from V and 5 bases from J, the gap between germline ends came to 9 bases. This CDR3 contains 12 residues. CDR3 coding DNA: TGTGCCAGCAGTCGACAGTTATATGGCTACACCTTC. Translating it yields CASSRQLYGYTF.

The J gene is TRBJ2-5, the V gene TRBV6-1, with a weak D call TRBD2 (6 bases). The V gene lost 6 bases and the J gene lost 2 bases, with 16 bases spanning the gap. The CDR3 has 15 residues. The germline V gene encodes CDR1 MNHNS and CDR2 SASEGT. CDR3 sequence (DNA): TGTGCCAGCAGGCACCGGGACTTCCCTCAAGAGACCCAGTACTTC. It specifies CASRHRDFPQETQYF.

Many counts were recorded for this clonotype. This rearrangement joins TRBV29-1 to TRBJ2-2, with 14 bases aligning to TRBD2. CDR1 and CDR2 (germline): SQVTM, ANQGSEA. The CDR3 runs 15 residues. The V and J ends lost 7 bases and 7 bases, in that order; junction bases with no gene match: 8. The chain's CDR3 is CSARLAGGPSGELFF. The CDR3 DNA sequence: TGCAGCGCGAGACTAGCGGGAGGGCCCAGCGGGGAGCTGTTTTTT.

The CDR3: CASSADPDSPLHF. CDR3 bases: TGTGCCAGCAGCGCCGACCCGGATTCACCCCTCCACTTT. This sequence joins TRBV7-8 and TRBJ1-6; D call uncertain. Trimming pared 5 bases from V and 8 bases from J, leaving 10 bases between. Looked up from germline, CDR1 is SGHVS and CDR2 is FQNEAQ. The CDR3 runs to 13 residues.

This clonotype was seen a few times. The V call is TRBV9, the J call TRBJ2-1, with TRBD1 matching 7 bases. This CDR3 spans 14 amino acids. Trimming at V came to 4 bases and at J to 8 bases, leaving 9 bases not matched to a gene. Germline V gene lookup returns CDR1 SGDLS and CDR2 YYNGEE. CDR3 residues: CASSPGPRGYEQFF. The CDR3 DNA reads as TGTGCCAGCAGCCCGGGACCCAGGGGGTATGAGCAGTTCTTC.

This clonotype was seen ten or more times. The rearrangement uses TRBV29-1 and TRBJ2-7; TRBD2 matches 8 bases. The germline gives CDR1 SQVTM, CDR2 ANQGSEA. V dropped 7 bases and J dropped 3; count of bases not matched to a gene: 8. The CDR3 is 13 amino acids. CDR3 sequence: CSAVGGLDYEQYF. The CDR3 DNA sequence: TGCAGCGCCGTCGGGGGACTAGACTACGAGCAGTACTTC.

This clonotype was counted between two and nine times. V gene TRBV29-1 combines with J gene TRBJ2-2; 11 nucleotides match TRBD2. Germline assignment: CDR1 SQVTM and CDR2 ANQGSEA. Germline trimming cut 1 base from V and 5 bases from J; bases unmatched to any gene: 6. There are 16 residues in the CDR3. CDR3 sequence: CSVEGTSGSHTGELFF. CDR3 DNA: TGCAGCGTTGAAGGCACTAGCGGGAGTCATACCGGGGAGCTGTTTTTT.

At least ten counts were recorded for this clonotype. The chain uses TRBV20-1 and TRBJ2-7; the D is unclear. Germline V gene data show CDR1 as DFQATT and CDR2 as SNEGSKA (reference sequence). CDR3 length equals 14 residues. Trimming shortened V by 6 bases and J by 0 bases, and 15 bases separated the two germline ends. CDR3 in amino acids: CSADELPFSYEQYF. CDR3 bases: TGCAGTGCCGACGAACTACCCTTCTCCTACGAGCAGTACTTC.

This clonotype has a count of ten or more. The chain has TRBV12-3 or TRBV12-4 and TRBJ1-2; D unresolved. Trimming shortened V by 3 bases and J by 4 bases, and 9 bases separated the two germline ends. The CDR3 loop spans 13 amino acids. The DNA of the CDR3 is TGTGCCAGCAGTTTCGTTAGGACCTATGGCTACACCTTC. This gives the protein CASSFVRTYGYTF.

This clonotype was counted many times. The rearrangement joins TRBV3-1 to TRBJ1-1, with a possible D match to TRBD1 (5 bases). V lost 1 base to trimming and J lost 7 bases, with 13 bases between them. This CDR3 is 14 amino acids long. CDR1 is LGHDT, CDR2 YNNKEL, per germline (reference sequence). The CDR3 protein is CASSQGWGMGEAFF. CDR3 sequence (DNA): TGTGCCAGCAGCCAAGGTTGGGGGATGGGTGAAGCTTTCTTT.

The sample holds many counts of this clonotype. This chain connects TRBV28 to TRBJ2-2, with 9 nucleotides matching TRBD1. CDR1 MDHEN and CDR2 SYDVKM come from the germline V gene. Losses at the gene ends were 6 bases for V and 2 bases for J; bases not matched to a gene: 4. The CDR3 totals 15 residues. Here the CDR3 reads CASRTGGTNTGELFF. The CDR3 nucleotides read TGTGCCAGCAGGACAGGGGGGACCAACACCGGGGAGCTGTTTTTT.

This clonotype has only a few counts. The chain employs TRBV7-3 and TRBJ2-1; 10 bases line up with TRBD1. V lost 5 bases and J lost 3; bases outside the gene matches: 7. The CDR3 is made up of 16 amino acids. CDR1 and CDR2 from the germline V gene are SGHTA and FQGTGA. The DNA of the CDR3 is TGTGCCAGCAGCCCAGAGGGGACAGGGGACTACAATGAGCAGTTCTTC. Translated, it gives CASSPEGTGDYNEQFF.

The table lists this clonotype with a few counts. The DNA of the CDR3 is TGTGCCAGCAGATGGGCGGGAGGTTACAATGAGCAGTTCTTC. Translation: CASRWAGGYNEQFF. V and J are TRBV6-2 or TRBV6-3 and TRBJ2-1; 8 nucleotides line up with TRBD2. The CDR3 is 14 residues long. V was pared by 6 bases and J by 4 bases, with 5 bases of the junction left unmatched. Germline V lookup: CDR1 MNHEY, CDR2 SVGEGT.